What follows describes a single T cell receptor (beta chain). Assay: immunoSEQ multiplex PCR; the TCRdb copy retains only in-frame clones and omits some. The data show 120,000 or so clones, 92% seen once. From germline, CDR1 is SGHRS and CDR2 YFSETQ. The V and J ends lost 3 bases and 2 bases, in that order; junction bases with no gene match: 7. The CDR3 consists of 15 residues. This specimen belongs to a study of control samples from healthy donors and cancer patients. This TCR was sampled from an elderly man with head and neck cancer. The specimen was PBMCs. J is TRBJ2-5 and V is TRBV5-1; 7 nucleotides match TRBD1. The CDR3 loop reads CASSWGTALQETQYF. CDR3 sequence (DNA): TGCGCCAGCAGCTGGGGGACAGCCTTACAAGAGACCCAGTACTTC.